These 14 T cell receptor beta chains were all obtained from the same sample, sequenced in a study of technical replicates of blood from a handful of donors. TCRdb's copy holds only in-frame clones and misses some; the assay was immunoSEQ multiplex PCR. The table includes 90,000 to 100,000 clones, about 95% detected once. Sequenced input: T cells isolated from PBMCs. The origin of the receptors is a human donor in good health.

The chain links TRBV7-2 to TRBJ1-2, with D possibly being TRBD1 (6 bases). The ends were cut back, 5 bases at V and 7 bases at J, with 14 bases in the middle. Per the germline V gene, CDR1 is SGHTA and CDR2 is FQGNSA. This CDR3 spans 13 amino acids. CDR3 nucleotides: TGTGCCAGCAGCCCGTCGGGGGGGCTTGGCTACACCTTC. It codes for CASSPSGGLGYTF.

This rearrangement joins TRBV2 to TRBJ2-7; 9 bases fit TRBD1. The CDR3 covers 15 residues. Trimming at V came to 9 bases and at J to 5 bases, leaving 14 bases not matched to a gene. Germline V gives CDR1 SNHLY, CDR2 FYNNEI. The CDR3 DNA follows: TGTGCCAGTGGGTCCCCAACAGGGGGCCGGGACGAGCAGTACTTC. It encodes CASGSPTGGRDEQYF. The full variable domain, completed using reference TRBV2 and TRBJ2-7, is EPEVTQTPSHQVTQMGQEVILRCVPISNHLYFYWYRQILGQKVEFLVSFYNNEISEKSEIFDDQFSVERPDGSNFTLKIRSTKLEDSAMYFCASGSPTGGRDEQYFGPGTRLTVT.

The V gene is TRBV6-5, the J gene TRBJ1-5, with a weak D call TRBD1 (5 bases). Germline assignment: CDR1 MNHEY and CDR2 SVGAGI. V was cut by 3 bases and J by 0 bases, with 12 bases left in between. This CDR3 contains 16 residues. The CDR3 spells CASSYQGPYSNQPQHF. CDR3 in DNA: TGTGCCAGCAGTTATCAGGGCCCTTATAGCAATCAGCCCCAGCATTTT.

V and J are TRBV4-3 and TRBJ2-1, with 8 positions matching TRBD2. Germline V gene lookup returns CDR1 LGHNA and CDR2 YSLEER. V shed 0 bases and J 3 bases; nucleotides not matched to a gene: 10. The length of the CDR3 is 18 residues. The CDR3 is CASSQDLPSGRFYNEQFF. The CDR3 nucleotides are TGCGCCAGCAGCCAAGACCTCCCGAGCGGGAGATTCTACAATGAGCAGTTCTTC.

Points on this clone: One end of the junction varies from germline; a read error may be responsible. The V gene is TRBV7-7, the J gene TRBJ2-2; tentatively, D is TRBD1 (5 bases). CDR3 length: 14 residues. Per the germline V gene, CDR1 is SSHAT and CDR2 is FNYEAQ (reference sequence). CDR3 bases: TGTGCTAGCAGCTTAAAAGGGGACACCGGGGAGCTGTTTTTT. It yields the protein CASSLKGDTGELFF.

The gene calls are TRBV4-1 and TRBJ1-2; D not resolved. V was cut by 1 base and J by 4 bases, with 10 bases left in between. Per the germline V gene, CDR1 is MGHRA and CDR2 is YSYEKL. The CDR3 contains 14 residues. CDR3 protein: CASSQVRTIYGYTF. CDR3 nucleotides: TGCGCCAGCAGCCAAGTAAGGACTATCTATGGCTACACCTTC.

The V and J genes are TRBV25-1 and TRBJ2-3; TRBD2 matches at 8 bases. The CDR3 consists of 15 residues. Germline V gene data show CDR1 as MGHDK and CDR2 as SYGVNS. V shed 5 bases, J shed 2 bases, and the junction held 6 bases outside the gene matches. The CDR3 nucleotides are TGTGCCAGCAGTCCCCAACTAGCGGCCACAGATACGCAGTATTTT. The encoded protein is CASSPQLAATDTQYF.

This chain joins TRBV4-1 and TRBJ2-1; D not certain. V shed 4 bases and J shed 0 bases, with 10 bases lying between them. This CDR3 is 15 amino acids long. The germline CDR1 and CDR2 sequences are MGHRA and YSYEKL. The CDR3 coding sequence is TGCGCCAGCAGCCCCTGGAGCAGCTCCTACAATGAGCAGTTCTTC. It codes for CASSPWSSSYNEQFF.

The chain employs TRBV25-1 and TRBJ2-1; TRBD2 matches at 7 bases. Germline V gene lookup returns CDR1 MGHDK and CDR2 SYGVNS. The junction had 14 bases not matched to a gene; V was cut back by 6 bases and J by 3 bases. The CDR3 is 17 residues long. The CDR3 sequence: CASSRDLGLVNYNEQFF. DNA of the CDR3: TGTGCCAGCAGCCGGGATCTTGGACTAGTGAACTACAATGAGCAGTTCTTC.

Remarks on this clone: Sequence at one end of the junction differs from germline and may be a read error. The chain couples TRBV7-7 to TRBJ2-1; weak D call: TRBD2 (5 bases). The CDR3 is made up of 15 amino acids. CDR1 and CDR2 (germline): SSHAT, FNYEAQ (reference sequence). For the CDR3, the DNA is TGTGCTAGCAGCTTTAGCGTCGGGCAATCCAATGAGCAGTTCTTC. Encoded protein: CASSFSVGQSNEQFF.

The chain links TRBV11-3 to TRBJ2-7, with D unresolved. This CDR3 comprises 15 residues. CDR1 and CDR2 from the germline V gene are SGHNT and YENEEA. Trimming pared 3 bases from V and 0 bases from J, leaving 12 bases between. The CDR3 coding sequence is TGTGCCAGCAGCTTCCGAGGCGGAAGCTCCTACGAGCAGTACTTC. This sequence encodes CASSFRGGSSYEQYF.

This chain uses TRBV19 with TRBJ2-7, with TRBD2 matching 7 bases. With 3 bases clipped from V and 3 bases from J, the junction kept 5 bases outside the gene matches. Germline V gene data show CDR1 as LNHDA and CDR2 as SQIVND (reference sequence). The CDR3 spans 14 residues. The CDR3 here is CASSISAGVYEQYF. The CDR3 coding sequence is TGTGCCAGTAGTATTTCTGCGGGAGTCTACGAGCAGTACTTC.

CDR3 nucleotide sequence: TGTGCCAGCAGCTTAGAGCCCACGGGAGGAGATACGCAGTATTTT. The encoded protein is CASSLEPTGGDTQYF. The rearrangement joins TRBV11-2 to TRBJ2-3; TRBD2 matches at 7 bases. This CDR3 has 15 residues. V was pared by 0 bases and J by 5 bases, with 5 bases of the junction left unmatched. Per the germline V gene, CDR1 is SGHAT and CDR2 is FQNNGV. The full variable domain, in which reference TRBV11-2 and TRBJ2-3 provide the parts outside the CDR3, is EAGVAQSPRYKIIEKRQSVAFWCNPISGHATLYWYQQILGQGPKLLIQFQNNGVVDDSQLPKDRFSAERLKGVDSTLKIQPAKLEDSAVYLCASSLEPTGGDTQYFGPGTRLTVL.

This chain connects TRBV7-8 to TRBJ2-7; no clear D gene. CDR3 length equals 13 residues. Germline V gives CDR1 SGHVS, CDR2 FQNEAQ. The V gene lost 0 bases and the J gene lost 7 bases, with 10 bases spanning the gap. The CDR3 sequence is CASSLALTQEQYF. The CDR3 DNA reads TGTGCCAGCAGCTTAGCGCTAACTCAAGAGCAGTACTTC. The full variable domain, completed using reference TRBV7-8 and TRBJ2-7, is GAGVSQSPRYKVAKRGQDVALRCDPISGHVSLFWYQQALGQGPEFLTYFQNEAQLDKSGLPSDRFFAERPEGSVSTLKIQRTQQEDSAVYLCASSLALTQEQYFGPGTRLTVT.